This TCR beta chain was obtained from a study of Ad26.COV2.S vaccination and SARS-CoV-2 variants. Germline V gives CDR1 MNHEY, CDR2 SMNVEV (reference sequence). Trimming removed 6 bases at V and 11 bases at J, with 16 bases between. The CDR3 is made up of 12 amino acids. Sequencing was performed with immunoSEQ multiplex PCR; in TCRdb, only in-frame clones are kept and a portion is missing. Of around 100,000 clones in the sample, about four fifths are singletons; the top ten hold roughly 15%. The chain recombines TRBV27 with TRBJ1-1, with a tentative D call TRBD1 (5 bases). This specimen was peripheral blood, taken after recovery from COVID-19. The receptor's source is a human donor who had recovered from COVID-19. The CDR3 here is CASSQPGGSAFF. CDR3 bases: TGTGCCAGCAGCCAACCGGGGGGGTCGGCTTTCTTT.